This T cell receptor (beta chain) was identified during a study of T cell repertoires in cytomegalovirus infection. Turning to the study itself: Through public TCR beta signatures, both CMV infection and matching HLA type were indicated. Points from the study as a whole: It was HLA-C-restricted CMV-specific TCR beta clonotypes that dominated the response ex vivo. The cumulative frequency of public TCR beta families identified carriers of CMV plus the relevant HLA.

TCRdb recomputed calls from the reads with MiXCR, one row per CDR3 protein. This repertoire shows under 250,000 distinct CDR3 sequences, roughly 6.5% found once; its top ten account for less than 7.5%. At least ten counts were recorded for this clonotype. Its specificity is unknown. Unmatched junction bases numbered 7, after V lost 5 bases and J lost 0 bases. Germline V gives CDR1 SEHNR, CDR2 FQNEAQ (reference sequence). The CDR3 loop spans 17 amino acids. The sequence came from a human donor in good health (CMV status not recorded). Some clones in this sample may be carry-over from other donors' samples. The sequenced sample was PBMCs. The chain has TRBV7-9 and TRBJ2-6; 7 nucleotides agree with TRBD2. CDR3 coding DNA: TGTGCCAGCAGCCCGCGGGGGAGTTCCTCTGGGGCCAACGTCCTGACTTTC. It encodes CASSPRGSSSGANVLTF.